This passage covers 7 T cell receptor beta chains from one sample sequenced in a study of blood T cell repertoires in COVID-19. Clones were read by immunoSEQ multiplex PCR, and TCRdb kept only the in-frame ones, dropping some. The sample has roughly 92,000 clones; over 75% are singletons. The sample was peripheral blood. The receptors come from a man aged 45-65 years with acute or convalescent COVID-19.

The V call is TRBV5-1, the J call TRBJ2-3; 8 bases are shared with TRBD2. CDR1 is SGHRS and CDR2 is YFSETQ in the germline V gene. This CDR3 has 16 amino acids. J lost 2 bases, V lost 0 bases, and 5 bases had no gene match. The CDR3 loop is CASSLGLAGYTDTQYF. DNA of the CDR3: TGCGCCAGCAGCTTGGGGCTAGCGGGCTACACAGATACGCAGTATTTT.

The V gene is TRBV18, the J gene TRBJ2-1; the D is unclear. Trimming removed 2 bases from V and 4 bases from J, with 6 bases in between. The CDR3 has 13 residues. CDR1 and CDR2 from the germline V gene are KGHSH and LQKENI. The CDR3 sequence: CASSPTQYNEQFF. The CDR3 bases are TGTGCCAGCTCACCAACACAGTACAATGAGCAGTTCTTC.

The chain joins TRBV5-8 to TRBJ1-5, with 10 bases lining up with TRBD1. Germline values: CDR1 SGHTS, CDR2 YDEGEE. The V and J ends lost 0 bases and 2 bases, in that order; junction bases with no gene match: 2. The CDR3 loop spans 16 amino acids. The CDR3 spells CASSLVGQGRNQPQHF. The CDR3 DNA sequence: TGTGCCAGCAGCTTGGTGGGACAGGGGCGCAATCAGCCCCAGCATTTT. The whole variable domain, filled in from reference TRBV5-8 and TRBJ1-5, reads EAGVTQSPTHLIKTRGQQATLRCSPISGHTSVYWYQQALGLGLQFLLWYDEGEERNRGNFPPRFSGRQFPNYSSELNVNALELEDSALYLCASSLVGQGRNQPQHFGDGTRLSIL.

The chain uses TRBV15 and TRBJ2-1, with D possibly TRBD1 on 5 matching bases. Germline-derived CDR1 and CDR2 are LNHNV and YYDKDF (reference sequence). This CDR3 contains 15 residues. With 2 bases removed from V and 7 bases from J, the gap between germline ends came to 15 bases. This CDR3 is CATSRKGQAKNEQFF. CDR3 DNA sequence: TGTGCCACCAGCAGAAAGGGGCAGGCAAAAAATGAGCAGTTCTTC.

This sequence joins TRBV5-5 and TRBJ2-3; perhaps TRBD2 as D (6 bases). Germline V gives CDR1 SGHKS, CDR2 YYEKEE (reference sequence). The CDR3 covers 16 residues. Between the trimmed V and J ends, which lost 7 bases and 3 bases, there was a span of 21 bases. The CDR3, as DNA: TGTGCCAGCCCCAACGAGGCGGGGCCGCAAACAGATACGCAGTATTTT. It specifies CASPNEAGPQTDTQYF.

V usage is TRBV6-1 and J usage is TRBJ2-1; tentative D call: TRBD2 (6 bases). The V end lost 1 base, the J end lost 3 bases, and 13 bases lay between the germline ends. The CDR3 sequence is 16 residues long. CDR1 and CDR2 (germline): MNHNS, SASEGT. The CDR3 nucleotides read TGTGCCAGCAGTGAAGGGCGGGGCTTGGGCTACAATGAGCAGTTCTTC. This gives the protein CASSEGRGLGYNEQFF.

This chain uses TRBV14 with TRBJ2-4; weak D call: TRBD2 (7 bases). Germline loops: CDR1 SGHDN, CDR2 FVKESK. The CDR3 has 17 residues. The V gene lost 1 base and the J gene lost 10 bases, with 23 bases spanning the gap. The CDR3 nucleotides read TGTGCCAGCAGCCAAGCTTGGGGGAGGGGGTCCCAGGGAATTCAGTACTTC. Protein: CASSQAWGRGSQGIQYF.